These T cell receptor beta chains were read from a single sample in a study of blood T cells in healthy people across ages. A single record per CDR3 protein comes from TCRdb applying MiXCR to the 5' RACE reads. The sample has about 1.5 million distinct CDR3 sequences; less than 45% are singletons. The source material was blood. These TCRs come from a woman in her late teens or twenties in good health. CDR3s leave out the opening cysteine and the closing phenylalanine or tryptophan. The order of the fields is V gene, D gene, CDR3 protein. The D gene is left open where the match is weak.

v_call: TRBV9; d_call: -; cdr3_aa: ASSVAPGRHVNEQF
v_call: TRBV27; d_call: -; cdr3_aa: ASSLSGVNYGYT
v_call: TRBV6-5; d_call: TRBD2; cdr3_aa: ARSQFGGGNTQY
v_call: TRBV11-2; d_call: TRBD1; cdr3_aa: ASSSGGSSPTDTQY
v_call: TRBV7-8; d_call: TRBD2; cdr3_aa: ASSAASGNTDTQY
v_call: TRBV7-6; d_call: -; cdr3_aa: ASSFARGSGNEQY
v_call: TRBV20-1; d_call: TRBD2; cdr3_aa: SARVGLAGETIFNEQF
v_call: TRBV4-2; d_call: -; cdr3_aa: ASSQKQYSNEKLF
v_call: TRBV6-5; d_call: -; cdr3_aa: AGSYRRNTGELF
v_call: TRBV4-1; d_call: -; cdr3_aa: ASSQEASDEQF
v_call: TRBV12-3/TRBV12-4; d_call: TRBD1; cdr3_aa: ASSPLGQVNQPQH
v_call: TRBV28; d_call: TRBD1; cdr3_aa: ASTDRGRDEQY
v_call: TRBV20-1; d_call: -; cdr3_aa: SARVDSTEQY
v_call: TRBV11-2; d_call: TRBD2; cdr3_aa: ASSLSRGGYTDTQY
v_call: TRBV7-2; d_call: -; cdr3_aa: ASSLGGLSEQY
v_call: TRBV20-1; d_call: -; cdr3_aa: SARRGGFSTDTQY
v_call: TRBV28; d_call: TRBD2; cdr3_aa: AVVAGNTDTQY